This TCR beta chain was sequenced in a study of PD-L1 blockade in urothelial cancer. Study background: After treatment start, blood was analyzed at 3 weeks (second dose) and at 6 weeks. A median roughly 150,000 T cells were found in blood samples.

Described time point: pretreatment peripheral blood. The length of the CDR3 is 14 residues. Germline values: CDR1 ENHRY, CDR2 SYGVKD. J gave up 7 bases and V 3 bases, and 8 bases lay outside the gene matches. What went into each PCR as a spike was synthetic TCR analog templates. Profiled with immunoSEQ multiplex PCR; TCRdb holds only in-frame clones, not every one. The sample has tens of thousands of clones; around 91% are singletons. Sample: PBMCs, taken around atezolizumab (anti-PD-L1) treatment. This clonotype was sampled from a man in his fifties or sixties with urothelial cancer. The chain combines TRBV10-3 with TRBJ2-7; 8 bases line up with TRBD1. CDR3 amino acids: CAISEGQGMGEQYF. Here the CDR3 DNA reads TGTGCCATCAGTGAAGGACAGGGTATGGGTGAGCAGTACTTC.